The next 27 T cell receptor beta chains were all read from a single sample in a study of HIV-infected patients and healthy controls (dated by TCRdb to about 2014). Whole blood was used without fractionating the cells, so the repertoire represented all peripheral T cells without sorting. Preparation of the library involved 5' RACE. Sequencing relied on an Illumina MiSeq. Using SuperScript III with primers targeting the alpha and beta constant regions, around 500 ng of RNA was reverse transcribed. Separate alpha and beta chain libraries were made by chain-specific third strand synthesis with multiplexing indices. The public reads were reanalyzed by TCRdb: fastp trimming at Q25, MiXCR alignment, in-frame beta chains only. Under each unique CDR3 protein, matching rows form one entry showing the most common genes and DNA. In this sample the table shows roughly 13,000 distinct CDR3 sequences, roughly a tenth of which occur a single time. The leading ten clones occupy about 6.9% of the sample.

Sequencing used blood. These receptors all stem from an adult in good health.

This clonotype is deemed medium-sized. This chain uses TRBV7-3 with TRBJ2-1, with D perhaps matching TRBD1 (5 bases). Trimming cost V 0 bases and J 8 bases, with 17 bases left between them. CDR3 size: 16 residues. From germline, CDR1 is SGHTA and CDR2 FQGTGA. The CDR3 here is CASSLTSAGPPDEQFF. CDR3 nucleotides: TGTGCCAGCAGCTTAACGTCGGCAGGGCCGCCCGATGAGCAGTTCTTC.

The chain couples TRBV20-1 to TRBJ2-3, with a weak D call TRBD2 (6 bases). CDR3 length: 11 amino acids. Germline V CDR1 and CDR2: DFQATT, SNEGSKA (reference sequence). The germline V and J ends were trimmed by 5 bases and 6 bases, with 9 bases remaining between them. CDR3 sequence: CSARRDDTQYF. For the CDR3, the DNA is TGCAGTGCTCGGAGGGATGATACGCAGTATTTT.

By sample fraction, this clonotype is medium-sized. The V gene is TRBV2, the J gene TRBJ2-5; D remains unclear. The V gene's germline CDR1 is SNHLY and CDR2 FYNNEI. This CDR3 has 14 amino acids. The V and J ends lost 2 bases and 1 base respectively, with 8 bases between them. CDR3 nucleotides: TGTGCCAGCAGTGAAACCGCAGTCCAAGAGACCCAGTACTTC. This codes for CASSETAVQETQYF.

This clonotype is medium-sized within its sample. The chain recombines TRBV6-5 with TRBJ2-1; tentative D call: TRBD2 (5 bases). The CDR3 has 13 residues. The V end lost 2 bases, the J end lost 10 bases, and 12 bases lay between the germline ends. Germline V gene lookup returns CDR1 MNHEY and CDR2 SVGAGI. As DNA, the CDR3 is TGTGCCAGCAGTTACCCTGGGAGTAAGGAGCAGTTCTTC. This codes for CASSYPGSKEQFF.

The chain has TRBV29-1 and TRBJ1-1, with D possibly matching TRBD1 (6 bases). V lost 7 bases and J 1 base, leaving 10 bases between the germline ends. This CDR3 is 12 amino acids long. CDR1 is SQVTM, CDR2 ANQGSEA, per germline. CDR3 protein: CSAGQPNTEAFF. CDR3 coding DNA: TGCAGCGCTGGACAGCCGAACACTGAAGCTTTCTTT.

This clonotype counts as medium-sized. The chain employs TRBV20-1 and TRBJ2-5, with unresolved D. CDR1 is DFQATT and CDR2 is SNEGSKA in the germline V gene (reference sequence). The CDR3 is 10 residues long. V dropped 5 bases and J dropped 6 bases, with 7 bases sitting between them. The CDR3: CSAHVQTQYF. The CDR3, as DNA: TGCAGTGCTCATGTCCAGACCCAGTACTTC.

This clonotype was picked up many times. The rearrangement links TRBV30 to TRBJ1-1; a weak D match, TRBD1 (5 bases). The CDR3 spans 13 residues. From germline, CDR1 is GTSNPN and CDR2 SVGIG (reference sequence). Trimming took off 4 bases at V and 1 base at J, with 10 bases between the two ends. As DNA, the CDR3 is TGTGCCTGGAAAACAGGTTCGAACACTGAAGCTTTCTTT. Amino acids: CAWKTGSNTEAFF.

This clonotype was picked up a small number of times. J is TRBJ1-5 and V is TRBV27; maybe TRBD1 (5 bases). The V end was cut by 5 bases, the J end by 1 base, with 9 bases between. Germline CDR1 MNHEY, CDR2 SMNVEV (reference sequence). This CDR3 has 14 amino acids. CDR3 in amino acids: CASSTWGSNQPQHF. The CDR3 DNA sequence: TGTGCCAGCAGTACCTGGGGCAGCAATCAGCCCCAGCATTTT.

The CDR3 DNA follows: TGCAGTGCTAGGCGGCTAGGGGCGGGACGTAGCAATCAGCCCCAGCATTTT. Its translation is CSARRLGAGRSNQPQHF. This chain uses TRBV20-1 with TRBJ1-5, with a possible D match to TRBD1 (5 bases). The CDR3 loop spans 17 amino acids. Germline V lookup: CDR1 DFQATT, CDR2 SNEGSKA (reference sequence). V was shortened by 3 bases and J by 0 bases, with 18 bases between the two germline ends.

In its sample, this clonotype is medium-sized. The rearrangement uses TRBV3-1 and TRBJ1-5; TRBD1 matches 9 bases. The CDR3 extends over 16 amino acids. CDR1 and CDR2 (germline): LGHDT, YNNKEL (reference sequence). The junction had 7 bases not matched to a gene; V was cut back by 4 bases and J by 3 bases. In nucleotides, the CDR3 is TGTGCCAGCAGCCCCGCCGGGACAGGGAACAATCAGCCCCAGCATTTT. Protein product: CASSPAGTGNNQPQHF.

This clonotype was recorded a few times. The chain uses TRBV12-3 or TRBV12-4 and TRBJ2-5; unclear D gene. V lost 6 bases and J 0 bases, leaving 14 bases between the germline ends. The CDR3 is made up of 15 amino acids. The CDR3, as DNA: TGTGCCAGCAGCCTCGGACGGAATAACCAAGAGACCCAGTACTTC. It is translated as CASSLGRNNQETQYF.

This clonotype ranks as medium-sized. The chain couples TRBV12-3 or TRBV12-4 to TRBJ1-5; D gene uncertain. CDR3 length equals 13 residues. Trimming pared 8 bases from V and 5 bases from J, leaving 13 bases between. The CDR3 DNA follows: TGTGCCAGCTCCGTACACGGGGATCAGCCCCAGCATTTT. Its protein product is CASSVHGDQPQHF.

The table lists this clonotype with a few counts. The chain combines TRBV19 with TRBJ2-3, with TRBD1 matching 8 bases. The germline gives CDR1 LNHDA, CDR2 SQIVND (reference sequence). Trimming took 5 bases from V and 3 from J; bases not matched to a gene: 7. This CDR3 is 15 amino acids long. DNA of the CDR3: TGTGCCAGTAGTTCCGGACAGGGAGGTACAGATACGCAGTATTTT. The encoded protein is CASSSGQGGTDTQYF.

This clonotype was seen at least ten times. The V call is TRBV5-6, the J call TRBJ2-1; D gene ambiguous. The germline V and J ends were trimmed by 0 bases and 0 bases, with 7 bases remaining between them. Germline loops: CDR1 SGHDT, CDR2 YYEEEE. This CDR3 spans 15 amino acids. Here the CDR3 reads CASSLGPSSYNEQFF. The CDR3 bases are TGTGCCAGCAGCTTGGGTCCAAGCTCCTACAATGAGCAGTTCTTC.

In its sample, this clonotype was seen many times. The CDR3 DNA follows: TGTGCCACCAGCGCCTACCTGGCGGAGGGGGGCCCTAACAATGAGCAGTTCTTC. It translates to CATSAYLAEGGPNNEQFF. The gene calls are TRBV15 and TRBJ2-1; D may match TRBD1 or TRBD2 (6 bases each). Germline V gene lookup returns CDR1 LNHNV and CDR2 YYDKDF (reference sequence). V was shortened by 5 bases and J by 5 bases, with 25 bases between the two germline ends. This CDR3 has 18 amino acids.

Concerning this clonotype: This may come from a read error, since a much larger clone is one base off. The chain joins TRBV5-1 to TRBJ1-3, with D perhaps matching TRBD1 (6 bases). This CDR3 is 16 amino acids long. Per the germline V gene, CDR1 is SGHRS and CDR2 is YFSETQ. The CDR3 sequence is CASSLEGVFSGDTIYF. The CDR3 coding sequence is TGCGCCAGCAGCTTGGAGGGGGTCTTCTCTGGAGACACCATATATTTT.

This clonotype turned up a few times. The chain is built from TRBV20-1 and TRBJ2-1; 7 bases are shared with TRBD2. Germline assignment: CDR1 DFQATT and CDR2 SNEGSKA (reference sequence). Trimming took 6 bases from V and 4 from J; bases not matched to a gene: 12. There are 15 residues in the CDR3. The CDR3 DNA sequence: TGCAGTGCCCTCGGACTAGAACAACAATACAATGAGCAGTTCTTC. It yields the protein CSALGLEQQYNEQFF.

This clonotype was detected ten times or more. The V call is TRBV7-2, the J call TRBJ2-3; the D call may be TRBD1 or TRBD2 (5 bases each). This CDR3 spans 14 amino acids. The ends were cut back, 7 bases at V and 1 base at J, with 12 bases in the middle. Germline V gene data show CDR1 as SGHTA and CDR2 as FQGNSA. The CDR3 loop reads CASTERGRTDTQYF. The CDR3 coding sequence is TGTGCCAGCACAGAAAGGGGACGCACAGATACGCAGTATTTT.

In its sample, this clonotype was seen many times. The rearrangement links TRBV15 to TRBJ1-4; the D is unclear. This CDR3 is built from 14 residues. Per germline, CDR1 LNHNV and CDR2 YYDKDF (reference sequence). Trimming removed 4 bases from V and 0 bases from J, with 6 bases in between. CDR3 coding DNA: TGTGCCACCAGCAACACCGCAACTAATGAAAAACTGTTTTTT. Protein sequence: CATSNTATNEKLFF.

This clonotype was counted many times. The chain links TRBV7-2 to TRBJ1-4; D might be TRBD1 (5 bases). V was shortened by 2 bases and J by 3 bases, with 10 bases between the two germline ends. The CDR3 totals 15 residues. Germline V gene sequence: CDR1 SGHTA, CDR2 FQGNSA. CDR3 coding DNA: TGTGCCAGCAGCTTAACCCAGGGCTCTAATGAAAAACTGTTTTTT. Protein sequence: CASSLTQGSNEKLFF. Full variable domain (outside the CDR3, taken from reference TRBV7-2 and TRBJ1-4): GAGVSQSPSNKVTEKGKDVELRCDPISGHTALYWYRQSLGQGLEFLIYFQGNSAPDKSGLPSDRFSAERTGGSVSTLTIQRTQQEDSAVYLCASSLTQGSNEKLFFGSGTQLSVL.

Within the sample, this clonotype is medium-sized (0.01 to 0.1%). The chain combines TRBV6-4 with TRBJ2-3; 7 bases agree with TRBD1. The length of the CDR3 is 15 residues. The V and J ends lost 0 bases and 0 bases, in that order; junction bases with no gene match: 0. Germline CDR1 is MRHNA and CDR2 is SNTAGT. CDR3 DNA: TGTGCCAGCAGTGACTCAGGGGGCAGCACAGATACGCAGTATTTT. Amino acids: CASSDSGGSTDTQYF.

This clonotype is medium-sized in the sample. V gene TRBV10-3 combines with J gene TRBJ2-5; D might be TRBD2 (6 bases). The germline V gene has CDR1 ENHRY and CDR2 SYGVKD. This CDR3 region has 13 residues. V lost 9 bases, J lost 5 bases, and 16 bases lay in between. In DNA, the CDR3 is TGTGCCATTTGTGACGGGAGTGTGGAGACCCAGTACTTC. Translated, it gives CAICDGSVETQYF.

This clonotype was counted between two and nine times. The rearrangement links TRBV2 to TRBJ2-1; TRBD2 agrees at 7 bases. With V trimmed by 6 bases and J by 2 bases, 4 bases remained unmatched. Germline-derived CDR1 and CDR2 are SNHLY and FYNNEI. There are 14 residues in the CDR3. CDR3 loop: CASSKAGTYNEQFF. CDR3 DNA: TGTGCCAGCAGCAAAGCGGGGACCTACAATGAGCAGTTCTTC.

This clonotype was observed at least ten times. The V call is TRBV2, the J call TRBJ2-1; 8 nucleotides line up with TRBD2. After removal of 4 bases from V and 5 bases from J, the junction contained 4 bases not matched to a gene. This CDR3 has 14 amino acids. CDR1 and CDR2 (germline): SNHLY, FYNNEI. CDR3 in amino acids: CASSGGSGNNEQFF. In DNA form, the CDR3 reads TGTGCCAGCAGTGGCGGTAGCGGGAACAATGAGCAGTTCTTC.

Many counts were recorded for this clonotype. The J gene is TRBJ2-5, the V gene TRBV7-2, with D hard to call. Trimming shortened V by 1 base and J by 6 bases, and 3 bases separated the two germline ends. From germline, CDR1 is SGHTA and CDR2 FQGNSA. The length of the CDR3 is 11 residues. The CDR3 protein is CASSLEQTQYF. As DNA, the CDR3 is TGTGCCAGCAGCTTAGAACAGACCCAGTACTTC. Filled out from reference TRBV7-2 and TRBJ2-5, the complete variable domain reads GAGVSQSPSNKVTEKGKDVELRCDPISGHTALYWYRQSLGQGLEFLIYFQGNSAPDKSGLPSDRFSAERTGGSVSTLTIQRTQQEDSAVYLCASSLEQTQYFGPGTRLLVL.

CDR3 DNA sequence: TGTGCCAGCAGCCTCGGGGTAGGGTCTGGGGCCAACGTCCTGACTTTC. Its translation is CASSLGVGSGANVLTF. The chain carries TRBV7-6 and TRBJ2-6; D perhaps matches TRBD2 (5 bases). The CDR3 totals 16 residues. Trimming shortened V by 5 bases and J by 1 base, and 12 bases separated the two germline ends. Germline V lookup: CDR1 SGHVS, CDR2 FNYEAQ. Looking up the rest from reference TRBV7-6 and TRBJ2-6 gives the full variable domain: GAGVSQSPRYKVTKRGQDVALRCDPISGHVSLYWYRQALGQGPEFLTYFNYEAQQDKSGLPNDRFSAERPEGSISTLTIQRTEQRDSAMYRCASSLGVGSGANVLTFGAGSRLTVL.

This clonotype is medium-sized. The CDR3, as DNA: TGCGCCAGCAGCGACGCGGGACACAATGAGCAGTTCTTC. This gives the protein CASSDAGHNEQFF. The chain uses TRBV5-1 and TRBJ2-1; D perhaps matches TRBD2 (6 bases). This CDR3 spans 13 amino acids. The V gene's germline CDR1 is SGHRS and CDR2 YFSETQ. V was clipped by 4 bases and J by 5 bases, with 10 bases between them.